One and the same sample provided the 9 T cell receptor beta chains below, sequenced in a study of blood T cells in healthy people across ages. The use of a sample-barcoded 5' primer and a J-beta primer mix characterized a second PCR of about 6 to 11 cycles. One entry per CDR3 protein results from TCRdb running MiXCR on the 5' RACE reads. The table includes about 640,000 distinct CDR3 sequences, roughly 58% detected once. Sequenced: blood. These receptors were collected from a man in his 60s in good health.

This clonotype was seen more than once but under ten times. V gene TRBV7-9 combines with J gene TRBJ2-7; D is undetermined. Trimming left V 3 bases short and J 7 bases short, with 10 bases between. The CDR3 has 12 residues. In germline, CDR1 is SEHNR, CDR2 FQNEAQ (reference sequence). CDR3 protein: CASSLSLEEQYF. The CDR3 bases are TGTGCCAGCAGCTTGAGCCTCGAGGAGCAGTACTTC.

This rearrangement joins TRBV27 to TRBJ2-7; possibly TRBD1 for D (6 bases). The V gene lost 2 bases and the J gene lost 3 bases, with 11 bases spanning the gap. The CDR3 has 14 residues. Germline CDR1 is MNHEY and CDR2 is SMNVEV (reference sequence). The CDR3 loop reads CASSLQGRNYEQYF. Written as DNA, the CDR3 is TGTGCCAGCAGTTTACAGGGGCGAAACTACGAGCAGTACTTC.

DNA of the CDR3: TGCGCCAGCAGCGAAACCGGGACAGGAGCTTGGGAGACCCAGTACTTC. Translated: CASSETGTGAWETQYF. V usage is TRBV5-1 and J usage is TRBJ2-5, with 8 bases matching TRBD1. Germline values: CDR1 SGHRS, CDR2 YFSETQ. This CDR3 region has 16 residues. The junction had 13 bases not matched to a gene; V was cut back by 4 bases and J by 5 bases.

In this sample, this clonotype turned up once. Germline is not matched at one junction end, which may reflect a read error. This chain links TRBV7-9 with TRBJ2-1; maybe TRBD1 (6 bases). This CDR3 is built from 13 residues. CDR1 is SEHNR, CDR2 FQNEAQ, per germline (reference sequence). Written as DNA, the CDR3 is TGTGCCAGCAGCCCCACGGCGGACAGTGAGGAGTTCTTC. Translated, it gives CASSPTADSEEFF. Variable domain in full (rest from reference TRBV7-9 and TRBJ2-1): DTGVSQNPRHKITKRGQNVTFRCDPISEHNRLYWYRQTLGQGPEFLTYFQNEAQLEKSRLLSDRFSAERPKGSFSTLEIQRTEQGDSAMYLCASSPTADSEEFFGPGTRLTVL.

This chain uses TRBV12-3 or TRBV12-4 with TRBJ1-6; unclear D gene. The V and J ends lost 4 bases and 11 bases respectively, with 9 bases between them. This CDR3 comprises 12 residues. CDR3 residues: CASSWASAPLHF. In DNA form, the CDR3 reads TGTGCCAGCAGTTGGGCCAGTGCACCCCTCCACTTT.

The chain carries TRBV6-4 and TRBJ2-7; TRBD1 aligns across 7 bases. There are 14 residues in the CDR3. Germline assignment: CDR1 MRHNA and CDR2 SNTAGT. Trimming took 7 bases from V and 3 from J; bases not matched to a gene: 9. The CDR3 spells CASMDGTENYEQYF. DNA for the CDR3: TGTGCCAGCATGGACGGGACAGAGAACTACGAGCAGTACTTC.

CDR3 amino acids: CASSIRQTGTQYF. In nucleotides, the CDR3 is TGTGCCAGTAGTATACGCCAAACGGGGACCCAGTACTTC. This chain uses TRBV19 with TRBJ2-5; no definite D call. Germline loops: CDR1 LNHDA, CDR2 SQIVND (reference sequence). The CDR3 covers 13 residues. Trimming removed 2 bases at V and 7 bases at J, with 11 bases between.

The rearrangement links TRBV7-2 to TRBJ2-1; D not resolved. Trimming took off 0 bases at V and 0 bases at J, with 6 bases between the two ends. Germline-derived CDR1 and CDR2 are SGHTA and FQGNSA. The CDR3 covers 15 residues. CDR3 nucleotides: TGTGCCAGCAGCTTAGCCCAGAGCTCCTACAATGAGCAGTTCTTC. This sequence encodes CASSLAQSSYNEQFF.

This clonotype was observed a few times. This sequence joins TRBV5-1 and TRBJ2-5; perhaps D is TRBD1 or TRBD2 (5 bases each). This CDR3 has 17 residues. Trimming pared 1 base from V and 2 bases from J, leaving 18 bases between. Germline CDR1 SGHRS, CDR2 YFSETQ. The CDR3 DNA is TGCGCCAGCAGCTTGAGGGGTCTAGCCCCCCCTCAAGAGACCCAGTACTTC. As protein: CASSLRGLAPPQETQYF.